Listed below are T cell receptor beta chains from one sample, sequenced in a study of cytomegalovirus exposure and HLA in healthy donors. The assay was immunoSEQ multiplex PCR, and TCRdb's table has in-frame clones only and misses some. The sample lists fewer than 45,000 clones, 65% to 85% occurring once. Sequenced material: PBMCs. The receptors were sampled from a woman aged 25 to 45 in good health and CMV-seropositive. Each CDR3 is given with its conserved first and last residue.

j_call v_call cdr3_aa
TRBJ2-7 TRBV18 CASYAGGFSYEQYF
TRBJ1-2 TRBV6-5 CASSSPGTGTYGYTF
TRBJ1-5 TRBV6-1 CASSEDRGGNQPQHF
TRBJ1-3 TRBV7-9 CASSLLAGNTIYF
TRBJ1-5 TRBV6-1 CASSEDMTGAGPQHF
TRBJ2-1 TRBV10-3 CANGGGKREQFF
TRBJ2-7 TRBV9 CASSVAGVPLYEQYF
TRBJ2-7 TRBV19 CASSLGLGEQYF
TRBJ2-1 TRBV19 CASSIDQRGTWNEQFF
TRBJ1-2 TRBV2 CASSGTGGTNGYTF
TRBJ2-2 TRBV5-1 CASSLPAANTGELFF
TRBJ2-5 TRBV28 CASSFSETQYF
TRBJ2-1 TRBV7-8 CASNSGTGVDEQFF